Below, 15 T cell receptor beta chains from the same sample are listed, as sequenced in a study of blood T cell repertoires in COVID-19. Profiling relied on immunoSEQ multiplex PCR, and the TCRdb table lists in-frame clones only, not all of them. The sample carries under 150,000 clones, approximately 90% recorded once. Specimen: peripheral blood. These receptors all come from a woman aged 55-75 years with active COVID-19.

There are a few counts of this clone. The chain joins TRBV27 to TRBJ2-7; D may be TRBD2 (6 bases). There are 14 residues in the CDR3. Trimming removed 2 bases at V and 3 bases at J, with 11 bases between. Germline CDR1 MNHEY, CDR2 SMNVEV (reference sequence). The DNA for the CDR3 is TGTGCCAGCAGTTTAGGAGGGATCAGCTACGAGCAGTACTTC. Translating gives CASSLGGISYEQYF.

This clone was observed a single time. The V gene is TRBV15, the J gene TRBJ1-1; 8 bases are shared with TRBD1. The CDR3 is 11 residues long. Trimming took 7 bases from V and 8 from J; bases not matched to a gene: 3. Germline V CDR1 and CDR2: LNHNV, YYDKDF (reference sequence). The CDR3 protein is CATTAGGEAFF. CDR3 sequence (DNA): TGTGCCACCACTGCAGGGGGCGAAGCTTTCTTT. Variable domain in full (rest from reference TRBV15 and TRBJ1-1): DAMVIQNPRYQVTQFGKPVTLSCSQTLNHNVMYWYQQKSSQAPKLLFHYYDKDFNNEADTPDNFQSRRPNTSFCFLDIRSPGLGDTAMYLCATTAGGEAFFGQGTRLTVV.

J is TRBJ2-3 and V is TRBV6-5; 11 bases line up with TRBD2. Losses at the gene ends were 2 bases for V and 2 bases for J; bases not matched to a gene: 3. Per the germline V gene, CDR1 is MNHEY and CDR2 is SVGAGI. This CDR3 comprises 16 residues. The CDR3 spells CASSYLGLAVTDTQYF. In nucleotides, the CDR3 is TGTGCCAGCAGTTACCTGGGACTAGCGGTCACAGATACGCAGTATTTT.

V and J are TRBV7-2 and TRBJ2-7, with 8 bases lining up with TRBD2. Germline CDR1 is SGHTA and CDR2 is FQGNSA. The CDR3 extends over 13 amino acids. The J segment lost 3 bases and the V segment lost 6 bases, leaving 4 bases of the junction unmatched. CDR3 amino acids: CASSSGARYEQYF. Written as DNA, the CDR3 is TGTGCCAGCAGTAGCGGGGCCCGCTACGAGCAGTACTTC.

The V call is TRBV18, the J call TRBJ1-6; D is uncertain. The CDR3 covers 12 residues. Germline CDR1 reads KGHSH; CDR2 reads LQKENI. Trimming took 3 bases from V and 14 from J, leaving 11 bases between them. CDR3: CASSPNSPSLHF. CDR3 bases: TGTGCCAGCTCACCCAACTCCCCGTCCCTCCACTTT.

The CDR3 is CASSPTGQSFGETQYF. The CDR3 DNA reads as TGTGCCAGCTCACCAACCGGACAGTCCTTTGGAGAGACCCAGTACTTC. V gene TRBV18 combines with J gene TRBJ2-5, with D perhaps TRBD1 (6 bases). This CDR3 comprises 16 residues. V was shortened by 2 bases and J by 4 bases, with 17 bases between the two germline ends. Germline CDR1 KGHSH, CDR2 LQKENI.

The rearrangement links TRBV4-3 to TRBJ1-5, with TRBD1 matching 8 bases. Germline CDR1 reads LGHNA; CDR2 reads YSLEER. V was pared by 2 bases and J by 3 bases, with 12 bases of the junction left unmatched. There are 18 residues in the CDR3. The CDR3 nucleotides read TGCGCCAGCAGCCAAACTTATCAGGGGGCCGTTTTCAATCAGCCCCAGCATTTT. Its protein is CASSQTYQGAVFNQPQHF.

The V and J genes are TRBV11-2 and TRBJ1-2, with 7 bases that match TRBD1. In germline, CDR1 is SGHAT, CDR2 FQNNGV. V shed 5 bases, J shed 3 bases, and the junction held 9 bases outside the gene matches. The CDR3 loop spans 15 amino acids. The CDR3 is CASSPRDSRDYGYTF. The CDR3 nucleotides are TGTGCCAGCAGCCCCCGGGACAGCAGGGACTATGGCTACACCTTC.

This clone was seen once. V gene TRBV5-4 combines with J gene TRBJ2-7, with 7 positions matching TRBD1. Per germline, CDR1 SGHNT and CDR2 YYREEE (reference sequence). This CDR3 contains 14 residues. V trimming: 4 bases; J trimming: 3 bases; junction bases outside the gene matches: 7. CDR3 protein: CASSPWTGNYEQYF. CDR3 nucleotides: TGTGCCAGCAGCCCTTGGACAGGTAACTACGAGCAGTACTTC.

This chain joins TRBV29-1 and TRBJ2-1, with D perhaps TRBD2 (6 bases). Trimming left V 7 bases short and J 9 bases short, with 22 bases between. CDR1 is SQVTM, CDR2 ANQGSEA, per germline. The CDR3 is 14 amino acids. The CDR3 sequence: CSATTGALGGEQFF. The CDR3 DNA reads as TGCAGCGCCACAACCGGCGCCTTGGGGGGTGAGCAGTTCTTC.

This sequence joins TRBV5-1 and TRBJ2-1; D is undetermined. The V and J ends lost 1 base and 7 bases respectively, with 6 bases between them. CDR3 size: 12 residues. In germline, CDR1 is SGHRS, CDR2 YFSETQ. The CDR3 region is CASSLSLNEQFF. For the CDR3, the DNA is TGCGCCAGCAGCTTGTCACTAAATGAGCAGTTCTTC.

The chain employs TRBV30 and TRBJ2-1; D gene unclear. The length of the CDR3 is 14 residues. The germline V gene encodes CDR1 GTSNPN and CDR2 SVGIG (reference sequence). Deletions cut 4 bases from V and 5 bases from J, with 15 bases between. The CDR3 sequence is CAWNRLNLNNEQFF. The CDR3 nucleotides read TGTGCCTGGAATAGACTCAACTTGAACAATGAGCAGTTCTTC.

The V gene is TRBV5-1, the J gene TRBJ2-5; D is ambiguous. Germline CDR1 is SGHRS and CDR2 is YFSETQ. The CDR3 spans 13 residues. V was clipped by 1 base and J by 4 bases, with 8 bases between them. CDR3 loop: CASSLLAGETQYF. CDR3 in DNA: TGCGCCAGCAGCTTGTTGGCAGGAGAGACCCAGTACTTC.

The J gene is TRBJ2-5, the V gene TRBV3-1 (or the pseudogene TRBV3-2); D is possibly TRBD1 (5 bases). CDR3 size: 14 residues. V was clipped by 4 bases and J by 5 bases, with 14 bases between them. Germline V lookup: CDR1 LGHDT, CDR2 YNNKEL (reference sequence). CDR3 amino acids: CASSLSRVLETQYF. The CDR3 DNA is TGTGCCAGCAGCCTATCCAGGGTTCTGGAGACCCAGTACTTC.

The chain combines TRBV5-4 with TRBJ2-3; 8 nucleotides agree with TRBD2. Germline V gene data show CDR1 as SGHNT and CDR2 as YYREEE (reference sequence). CDR3 length equals 16 residues. Losses at the gene ends were 1 base for V and 4 bases for J; bases not matched to a gene: 8. CDR3 loop: CASSLSSGSQADTQYF. CDR3 in DNA: TGTGCCAGCAGCTTGTCCAGCGGGAGTCAGGCAGATACGCAGTATTTT.